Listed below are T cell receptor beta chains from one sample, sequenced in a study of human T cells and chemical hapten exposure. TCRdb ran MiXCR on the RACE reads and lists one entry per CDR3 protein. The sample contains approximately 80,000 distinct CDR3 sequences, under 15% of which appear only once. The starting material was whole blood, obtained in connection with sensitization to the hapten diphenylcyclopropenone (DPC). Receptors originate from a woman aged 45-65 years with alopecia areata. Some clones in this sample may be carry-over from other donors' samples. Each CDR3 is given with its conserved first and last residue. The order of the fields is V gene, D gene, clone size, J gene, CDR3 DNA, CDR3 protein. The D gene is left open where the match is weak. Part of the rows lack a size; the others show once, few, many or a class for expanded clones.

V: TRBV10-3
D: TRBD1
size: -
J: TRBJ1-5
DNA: TGTGCCATCACCGGGGGACAGGGACGTCAGCCCCAGCATTTT
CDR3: CAITGGQGRQPQHF

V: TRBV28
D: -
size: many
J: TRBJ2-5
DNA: TGTGCCAGCAGTTCCCCGGAGGGGGAGTTGGCAGAGACCCAGTACTTC
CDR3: CASSSPEGELAETQYF

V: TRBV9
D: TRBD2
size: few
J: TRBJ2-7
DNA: TGTGCCAGCAGCGTAGATCCAGCGGGAGTCGAGCAGTACTTC
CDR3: CASSVDPAGVEQYF

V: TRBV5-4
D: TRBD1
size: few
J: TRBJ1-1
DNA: TGTGCCAGCAGCCTAAGACAGGGTAGGATGAAGCGGGCCTTT
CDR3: CASSLRQGRMKRAF

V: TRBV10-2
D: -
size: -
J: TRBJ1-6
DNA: TGCGCCAGCAGTGCCGGGGACAATTCACCCCTCCACTTT
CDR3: CASSAGDNSPLHF

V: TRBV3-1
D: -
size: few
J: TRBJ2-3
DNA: TGTGCCAGCAGCCAAGTAAGGCAGGGCGGGACAGATACGCAGTATTTT
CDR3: CASSQVRQGGTDTQYF

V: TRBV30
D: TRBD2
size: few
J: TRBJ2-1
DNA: TGTGCCTGGAGCGAGCGGGAGAACGGTGAGCAGTTCTTC
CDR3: CAWSERENGEQFF

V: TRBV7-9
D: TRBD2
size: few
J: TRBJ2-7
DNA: TGTGCCAGCAGCTTAGCCGCTTTACGCCGGGGACTAGCGGGACCCTCCTACGAGCAGTACTTC
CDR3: CASSLAALRRGLAGPSYEQYF

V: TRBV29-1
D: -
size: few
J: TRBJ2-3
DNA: TGCAGCGTTGAGAGTGGGTTGGGTACGCAGTATTTT
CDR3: CSVESGLGTQYF

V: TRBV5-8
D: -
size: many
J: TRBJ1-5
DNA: TGTGCCAGCAGCCCGCTCGCCGGGACGGGCAATCAGCCCCAGCATTTT
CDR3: CASSPLAGTGNQPQHF

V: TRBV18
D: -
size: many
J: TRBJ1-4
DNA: TGTGCCAGCTCGTCCGACGACAGGTCATATGAAAAACTGTTTTTT
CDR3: CASSSDDRSYEKLFF

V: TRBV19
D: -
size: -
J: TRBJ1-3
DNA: TGTGCCAGTAGTCCGACAGCCTCTCTGGGGGACACCATATATTTT
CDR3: CASSPTASLGDTIYF

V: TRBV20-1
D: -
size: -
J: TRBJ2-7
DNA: TGCAGTGCTCAAGCCGGGGGAAACCCGTACGAGCAGTACTTC
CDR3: CSAQAGGNPYEQYF

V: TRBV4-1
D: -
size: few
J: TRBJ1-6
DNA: TGCGCCAGCAGCCCGAAAAATTCACCCCTCCACTTT
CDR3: CASSPKNSPLHF

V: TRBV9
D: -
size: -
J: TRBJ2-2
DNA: TGTGCCCCTGGCTACGGGGAGCTGTTTTTT
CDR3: CAPGYGELFF

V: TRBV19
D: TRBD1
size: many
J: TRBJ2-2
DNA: TGTGCCAGTAGTAAGAGGACAGGGGGAACCGGGGAGCTGTTTTTT
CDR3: CASSKRTGGTGELFF